Below are 22 T cell receptor beta chains sequenced from a single sample in a study of Graves' ophthalmopathy and Graves' hyperthyroidism (dated by TCRdb to 2017 to 2018). The sequencer listed for this sample is Illumina HiSeq 2000. For repertoire sequencing, TCR beta CDR3 regions were amplified from RNA transcripts. A first-round RT-PCR used HTBI primers with the Qiagen OneStep RT-PCR kit, followed by a second-round multiplex PCR, size selection and purification. TCRdb reanalyzed the raw reads on its own, using fastp at Q25 for trimming and MiXCR for clone calling, and kept in-frame beta chains. Rows merge per CDR3 protein into single entries with the most common DNA and genes. In this sample the table shows 450,000 to 600,000 distinct CDR3 sequences, roughly 39% of which occur a single time. Roughly 4.5% of the sample comes from the top ten. Source material: peripheral blood or thyroid tissue (not recorded which). Source of these receptors: an adult man with Graves' hyperthyroidism.

J is TRBJ2-1 and V is TRBV19, with 11 bases lining up with TRBD1. The CDR3 loop spans 15 amino acids. The V and J ends lost 4 bases and 3 bases, in that order; junction bases with no gene match: 2. Looked up from germline, CDR1 is LNHDA and CDR2 is SQIVND (reference sequence). Here the CDR3 reads CASSTGTGGYNEQFF. CDR3 bases: TGTGCCAGTAGTACAGGGACAGGGGGCTACAATGAGCAGTTCTTC.

This clonotype was observed a handful of times. The gene calls are TRBV19 and TRBJ2-7; 14 nucleotides match TRBD2. The CDR3 covers 18 residues. In germline, CDR1 is LNHDA, CDR2 SQIVND (reference sequence). Losses at the gene ends were 3 bases for V and 3 bases for J; bases not matched to a gene: 10. The CDR3 nucleotides read TGTGCCAGTAGTATGGGACTAGCGGGAGCATCCCCCAACTACGAGCAGTACTTC. Amino acids: CASSMGLAGASPNYEQYF.

The J gene is TRBJ2-7, the V gene TRBV9; TRBD2 matches 7 bases. V lost 4 bases, J lost 0 bases, and 10 bases stayed unmatched. The length of the CDR3 is 16 residues. Germline V gene data show CDR1 as SGDLS and CDR2 as YYNGEE. For the CDR3, the DNA is TGTGCCAGCAGCCAAGATTCTAGCGGTAACTCCTACGAGCAGTACTTC. Translating gives CASSQDSSGNSYEQYF. Looking up the rest from reference TRBV9 and TRBJ2-7 gives the full variable domain: DSGVTQTPKHLITATGQRVTLRCSPRSGDLSVYWYQQSLDQGLQFLIQYYNGEERAKGNILERFSAQQFPDLHSELNLSSLELGDSALYFCASSQDSSGNSYEQYFGPGTRLTVT.

At least ten counts were recorded for this clonotype. The chain couples TRBV7-8 to TRBJ1-4; a possible D gene is TRBD1 (6 bases). The V gene lost 6 bases and the J gene lost 6 bases, with 14 bases spanning the gap. Germline values: CDR1 SGHVS, CDR2 FQNEAQ. This CDR3 comprises 14 residues. In nucleotides, the CDR3 is TGTGCCAGCAGTCCTGGGGGGGCCGATGAAAAACTGTTTTTT. This gives the protein CASSPGGADEKLFF.

CDR3 sequence (DNA): TGTGCCAGCAGTTACATGGGGGGGGGCTTCGACTATGGCTACACCTTC. Translation: CASSYMGGGFDYGYTF. The chain carries TRBV2 and TRBJ1-2; the D gene is possibly TRBD1 (6 bases). V lost 5 bases and J 3 bases, leaving 19 bases between the germline ends. The CDR3 length is 16 residues. CDR1 SNHLY and CDR2 FYNNEI come from the germline V gene.

This clonotype has a handful of counts. The V call is TRBV7-9, the J call TRBJ2-3; 11 nucleotides line up with TRBD2. The CDR3 runs 15 residues. Germline V gene lookup returns CDR1 SEHNR and CDR2 FQNEAQ (reference sequence). The V and J ends lost 6 bases and 2 bases, in that order; junction bases with no gene match: 4. The CDR3 is CASRLAGEPTDTQYF. CDR3 nucleotide sequence: TGTGCCAGCAGACTAGCGGGAGAACCCACAGATACGCAGTATTTT.

The J gene is TRBJ1-5, the V gene TRBV19; D is perhaps TRBD1 (5 bases). Trimming removed 8 bases at V and 0 bases at J, with 8 bases between. The germline gives CDR1 LNHDA, CDR2 SQIVND (reference sequence). This CDR3 contains 13 residues. CDR3 DNA: TGTGCCAGTGAGACAGCTAGCAATCAGCCCCAGCATTTT. Translating it yields CASETASNQPQHF.

This clonotype has at least ten counts. The CDR3 region is CASSIGSPEAFF. The DNA for the CDR3 is TGTGCCAGCAGCATTGGGAGTCCTGAAGCTTTCTTT. The chain carries TRBV12-3 or TRBV12-4 and TRBJ1-1; D unclear. V was clipped by 6 bases and J by 6 bases, with 11 bases between them. The CDR3 has 12 residues.

The chain joins TRBV2 to TRBJ2-5; the match to TRBD2 covers 10 bases. The CDR3 is made up of 14 amino acids. CDR1 is SNHLY, CDR2 FYNNEI, per germline. The junction had 7 bases not matched to a gene; V was cut back by 7 bases and J by 5 bases. CDR3 sequence: CASNQRGGRETQYF. CDR3 DNA sequence: TGTGCCAGCAATCAGCGGGGGGGCCGGGAGACCCAGTACTTC.

V usage is TRBV27 and J usage is TRBJ1-1, with D perhaps TRBD1 (5 bases). This CDR3 has 11 residues. The V gene's germline CDR1 is MNHEY and CDR2 SMNVEV (reference sequence). Trimming cost V 6 bases and J 9 bases, with 11 bases left between them. The DNA for the CDR3 is TGTGCCAGCAGACAGGAGAGAAAAGCTTTCTTT. This translates into CASRQERKAFF.

This chain joins TRBV7-3 and TRBJ2-7, with D maybe TRBD1 (6 bases). Germline V CDR1 and CDR2: SGHTA, FQGTGA. The germline V and J ends were trimmed by 4 bases and 2 bases, with 21 bases remaining between them. The CDR3 extends over 17 amino acids. CDR3 amino acids: CASSSRPQRTAPYEQYF. The DNA for the CDR3 is TGTGCCAGCAGCTCAAGACCTCAACGGACAGCTCCCTACGAGCAGTACTTC.

With respect to this clonotype: One end of the junction is discordant with germline, which a read error may explain. J is TRBJ2-7 and V is TRBV15, with D maybe TRBD2 (6 bases). Germline CDR1 and CDR2: LNHNV and YYDKDF (reference sequence). The CDR3 totals 16 residues. CDR3 protein: CATSRDSGLNTGELYF. The CDR3 DNA is TGTGCCACCAGCAGAGACTCGGGACTGAACACCGGGGAGCTGTACTTC. The whole variable domain, remainder taken from reference TRBV15 and TRBJ2-7, is DAMVIQNPRYQVTQFGKPVTLSCSQTLNHNVMYWYQQKSSQAPKLLFHYYDKDFNNEADTPDNFQSRRPNTSFCFLDIRSPGLGDTAMYLCATSRDSGLNTGELYFGPGTRLTVT.

In its sample, this clonotype was seen once. The chain couples TRBV7-2 to TRBJ1-2; D gene unclear. This CDR3 comprises 15 residues. Germline V gene sequence: CDR1 SGHTA, CDR2 FQGNSA. V shed 4 bases and J shed 4 bases, with 16 bases lying between them. The CDR3 region has the DNA TGTGCCAGCAGCTATCCTGCGGGCACCCTCTATGGCTACACCTTC. Translating gives CASSYPAGTLYGYTF.

This rearrangement joins TRBV3-1 to TRBJ2-5; the D is unclear. This CDR3 contains 13 residues. The germline V gene encodes CDR1 LGHDT and CDR2 YNNKEL (reference sequence). Trimming removed 4 bases at V and 7 bases at J, with 13 bases between. The CDR3 protein is CASSLGRSWTQYF. In DNA form, the CDR3 reads TGTGCCAGCAGCCTTGGCCGTTCTTGGACCCAGTACTTC.

The rearrangement links TRBV7-9 to TRBJ2-7; 11 nucleotides align to TRBD2. Germline V gene data show CDR1 as SEHNR and CDR2 as FQNEAQ (reference sequence). The CDR3 runs to 16 residues. After removal of 2 bases from V and 2 bases from J, the junction contained 5 bases not matched to a gene. The CDR3 DNA is TGTGCCAGCAGCTTACTGGGTAGCGGGAGGGCCTACGAGCAGTACTTC. Residues: CASSLLGSGRAYEQYF.

On this clonotype: At one of its ends the junction is not consistent with the germline gene, which may arise from a read error. The rearrangement joins TRBV7-7 to TRBJ2-5, with D tentatively TRBD1 or TRBD2 (6 bases each). CDR3 length: 13 amino acids. The germline gives CDR1 SSHAT, CDR2 FNYEAQ (reference sequence). The CDR3 sequence is CASSTRGLETQYF. As DNA, the CDR3 is TGTGCTAGCAGCACCCGGGGGCTAGAGACCCAGTACTTC.

This clonotype was picked up many times. The chain is built from TRBV6-1 and TRBJ2-5; D ambiguous. This CDR3 is built from 10 residues. Germline lookup yields CDR1 MNHNS and CDR2 SASEGT. The ends were cut back, 5 bases at V and 10 bases at J, with 8 bases in the middle. The CDR3 nucleotides read TGTGCCAGCAGTCAGTGGGACCAGTACTTC. This sequence encodes CASSQWDQYF.

This clonotype was seen more than once but under ten times. The rearrangement uses TRBV29-1 and TRBJ2-4; TRBD2 matches 8 bases. V was clipped by 8 bases and J by 6 bases; unmatched bases: 6. Germline values: CDR1 SQVTM, CDR2 ANQGSEA. The CDR3 is made up of 12 amino acids. CDR3 loop: CSMSSGLNIQYF. CDR3 coding DNA: TGCAGCATGTCTAGCGGGTTAAACATTCAGTACTTC.

This clonotype was found many times. V is TRBV7-9 and J is TRBJ2-7, with D perhaps assigned TRBD1 or TRBD2 (6 bases each). Germline assignment: CDR1 SEHNR and CDR2 FQNEAQ (reference sequence). CDR3 size: 13 residues. The V gene lost 3 bases and the J gene lost 3 bases, with 9 bases spanning the gap. This CDR3 reads CASSLGGRYEQYF. The CDR3 region has the DNA TGTGCCAGCAGCTTGGGGGGCCGCTACGAGCAGTACTTC.

This chain joins TRBV13 and TRBJ2-2, with D perhaps matching TRBD1 or TRBD2 (7 bases each). The CDR3 is 16 residues long. The V gene's germline CDR1 is PRHDT and CDR2 FYEKMQ (reference sequence). V was clipped by 2 bases and J by 4 bases, with 14 bases between them. The CDR3 DNA reads as TGTGCCAGCAGCTTACAGGGGGGGACGGGCACCGGGGAGCTGTTTTTT. Translation gives CASSLQGGTGTGELFF.

The genes are TRBV2 and TRBJ2-5; D might be TRBD1 or TRBD2, each matching 5 bases. The CDR3 runs to 13 residues. V was shortened by 8 bases and J by 9 bases, with 19 bases between the two germline ends. From germline, CDR1 is SNHLY and CDR2 FYNNEI. The CDR3 coding sequence is TGTGCCAGCGGACGGGGCGGAGATCAGCCCCAGTACTTC. This encodes CASGRGGDQPQYF.

This rearrangement joins TRBV15 to TRBJ1-5; 7 bases match TRBD1. The CDR3 runs to 14 residues. From germline, CDR1 is LNHNV and CDR2 YYDKDF (reference sequence). V was clipped by 10 bases and J by 6 bases; unmatched bases: 12. The CDR3, as DNA: TGTGCCAGCTGCGACAGGGAAAGGTGTCAGCCCCAGCATTTT. It specifies CASCDRERCQPQHF.